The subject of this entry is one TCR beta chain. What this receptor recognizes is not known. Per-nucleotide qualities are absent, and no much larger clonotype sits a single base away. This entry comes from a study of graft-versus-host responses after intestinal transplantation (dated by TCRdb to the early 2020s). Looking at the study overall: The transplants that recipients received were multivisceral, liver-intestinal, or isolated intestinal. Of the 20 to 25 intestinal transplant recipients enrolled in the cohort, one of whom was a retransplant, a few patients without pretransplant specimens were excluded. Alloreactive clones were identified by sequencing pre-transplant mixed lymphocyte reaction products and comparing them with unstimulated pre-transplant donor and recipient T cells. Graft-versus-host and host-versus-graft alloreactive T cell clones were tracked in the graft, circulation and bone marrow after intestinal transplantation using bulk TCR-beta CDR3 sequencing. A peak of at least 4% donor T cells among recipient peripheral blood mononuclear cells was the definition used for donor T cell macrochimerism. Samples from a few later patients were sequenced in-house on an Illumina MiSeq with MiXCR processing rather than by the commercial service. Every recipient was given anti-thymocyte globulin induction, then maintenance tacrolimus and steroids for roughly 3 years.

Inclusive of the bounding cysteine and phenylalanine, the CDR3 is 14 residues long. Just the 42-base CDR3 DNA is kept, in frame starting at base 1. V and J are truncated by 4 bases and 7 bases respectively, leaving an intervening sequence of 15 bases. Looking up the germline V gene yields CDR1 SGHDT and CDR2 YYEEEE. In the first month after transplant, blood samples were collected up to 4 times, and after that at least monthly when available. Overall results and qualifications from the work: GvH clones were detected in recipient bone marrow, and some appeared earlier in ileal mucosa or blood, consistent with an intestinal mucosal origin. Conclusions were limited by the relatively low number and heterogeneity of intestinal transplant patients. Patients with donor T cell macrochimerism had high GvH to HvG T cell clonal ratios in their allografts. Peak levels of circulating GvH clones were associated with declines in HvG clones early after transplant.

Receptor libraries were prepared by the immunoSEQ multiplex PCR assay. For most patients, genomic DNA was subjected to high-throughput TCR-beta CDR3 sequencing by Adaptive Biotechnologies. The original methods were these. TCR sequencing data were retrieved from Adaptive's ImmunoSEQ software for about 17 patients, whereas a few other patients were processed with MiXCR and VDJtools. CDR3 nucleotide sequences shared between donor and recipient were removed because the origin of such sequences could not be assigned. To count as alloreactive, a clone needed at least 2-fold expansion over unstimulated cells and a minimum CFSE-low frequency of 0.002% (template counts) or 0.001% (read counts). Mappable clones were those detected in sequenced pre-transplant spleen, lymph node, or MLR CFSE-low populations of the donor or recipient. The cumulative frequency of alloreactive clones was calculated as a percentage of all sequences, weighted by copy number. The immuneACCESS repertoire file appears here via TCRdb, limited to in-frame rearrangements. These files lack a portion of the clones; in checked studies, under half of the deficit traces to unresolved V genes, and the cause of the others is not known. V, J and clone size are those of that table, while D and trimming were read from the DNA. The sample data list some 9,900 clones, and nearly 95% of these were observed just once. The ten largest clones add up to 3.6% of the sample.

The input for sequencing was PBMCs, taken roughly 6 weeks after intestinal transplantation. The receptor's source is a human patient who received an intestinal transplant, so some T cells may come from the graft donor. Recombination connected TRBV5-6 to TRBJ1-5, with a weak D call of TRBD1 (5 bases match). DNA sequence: TGTGCCAGCAGCCCCGGCGGGGGTGGACAGCCCCAGCATTTT. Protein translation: CASSPGGGGQPQHF. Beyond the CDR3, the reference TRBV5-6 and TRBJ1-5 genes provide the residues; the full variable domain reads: DAGVTQSPTHLIKTRGQQVTLRCSPKSGHDTVSWYQQALGQGPQFIFQYYEEEERQRGNFPDRFSGHQFPNYSSELNVNALLLGDSALYLCASSPGGGGQPQHFGDGTRLSIL.